The 4 T cell receptor beta chains below were found in one sample sequenced in a study of OX40 agonist ivuxolimab in advanced cancers. Method: immunoSEQ multiplex PCR; TCRdb's copy keeps in-frame clones and lacks some. The table lists 60,000 to 65,000 clones, about 90% of them singletons. Sequenced here: CD4+ or CD8+ T cells sorted from blood, sampled in a trial of the OX40 agonist ivuxolimab. These TCRs come from an adult with an advanced solid tumor such as melanoma, head and neck, liver or kidney cancer.

The V and J genes are TRBV19 and TRBJ2-6; D call uncertain. CDR1 and CDR2 (germline): LNHDA, SQIVND (reference sequence). The CDR3 runs 16 residues. Trimming left V 0 bases short and J 0 bases short, with 6 bases between. CDR3 loop: CASSIDWPSGANVLTF. CDR3 coding DNA: TGTGCCAGTAGTATAGATTGGCCCTCTGGGGCCAACGTCCTGACTTTC.

The chain uses TRBV11-2 and TRBJ1-3; D is ambiguous. Germline V gene lookup returns CDR1 SGHAT and CDR2 FQNNGV. V lost 2 bases and J 2 bases, leaving 7 bases between the germline ends. This CDR3 contains 14 residues. The CDR3 bases are TGTGCCAGCAGCTTACAAGGGACTGGAAACACCATATATTTT. It translates to CASSLQGTGNTIYF.

The J gene is TRBJ2-2, the V gene TRBV29-1; the D gene could be TRBD1 or TRBD2 (5 bases each). Germline V gene data show CDR1 as SQVTM and CDR2 as ANQGSEA. V lost 6 bases and J lost 5, with 13 bases in between. The CDR3 is made up of 13 amino acids. CDR3 residues: CSVKWGGTGELFF. Here the CDR3 DNA reads TGCAGCGTCAAGTGGGGCGGGACCGGGGAGCTGTTTTTT.

CDR3 bases: TGCAGCGTTGACCTAGGACCTAACCAAGAGACCCAGTACTTC. Its protein product is CSVDLGPNQETQYF. The rearrangement links TRBV29-1 to TRBJ2-5; D call uncertain. Per germline, CDR1 SQVTM and CDR2 ANQGSEA. The CDR3 is 14 amino acids. Trimming removed 3 bases from V and 0 bases from J, with 11 bases in between. Combining the CDR3 with reference TRBV29-1 and TRBJ2-5 gives the whole variable domain SAVISQKPSRDICQRGTSLTIQCQVDSQVTMMFWYRQQPGQSLTLIATANQGSEATYESGFVIDKFPISRPNLTFSTLTVSNMSPEDSSIYLCSVDLGPNQETQYFGPGTRLLVL.